The source of this T cell receptor (beta chain) is a study of cytomegalovirus exposure and HLA in healthy donors. Germline CDR1 LGHNA, CDR2 YSLEER. Trimming removed 0 bases at V and 0 bases at J, with 6 bases between. This CDR3 spans 15 amino acids. It was with 60 Vbeta and 13 Jbeta primers that the PCR ran. Sequencing was performed with immunoSEQ multiplex PCR; in TCRdb, only in-frame clones are kept and a portion is missing. The table shows 150,000 to 200,000 clones, with about 75% occurring only once. The rearrangement uses TRBV4-3 and TRBJ1-3; D is uncertain. The clonotype comes from a woman aged 35 to 49 in good health and CMV-seropositive. Material for sequencing was PBMCs. CDR3 region: CASSQDKSSGNTIYF. The CDR3 DNA is TGCGCCAGCAGCCAAGATAAGAGCTCTGGAAACACCATATATTTT.